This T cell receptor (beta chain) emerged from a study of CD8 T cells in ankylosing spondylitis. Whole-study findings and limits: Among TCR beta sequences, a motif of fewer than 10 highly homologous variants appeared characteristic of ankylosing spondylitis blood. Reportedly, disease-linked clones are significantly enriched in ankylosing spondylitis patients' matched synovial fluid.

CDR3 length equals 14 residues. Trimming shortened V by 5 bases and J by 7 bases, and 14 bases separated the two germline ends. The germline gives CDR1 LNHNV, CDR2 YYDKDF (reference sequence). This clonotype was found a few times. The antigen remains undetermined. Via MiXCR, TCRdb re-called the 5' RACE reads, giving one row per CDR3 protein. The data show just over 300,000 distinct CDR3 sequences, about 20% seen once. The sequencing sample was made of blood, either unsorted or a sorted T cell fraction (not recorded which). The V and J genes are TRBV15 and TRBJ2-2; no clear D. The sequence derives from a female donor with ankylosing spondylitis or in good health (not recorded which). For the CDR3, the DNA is TGTGCCACCAGCCCCCCTGCCGGAAACGGGGAGCTGTTTTTT. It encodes CATSPPAGNGELFF.